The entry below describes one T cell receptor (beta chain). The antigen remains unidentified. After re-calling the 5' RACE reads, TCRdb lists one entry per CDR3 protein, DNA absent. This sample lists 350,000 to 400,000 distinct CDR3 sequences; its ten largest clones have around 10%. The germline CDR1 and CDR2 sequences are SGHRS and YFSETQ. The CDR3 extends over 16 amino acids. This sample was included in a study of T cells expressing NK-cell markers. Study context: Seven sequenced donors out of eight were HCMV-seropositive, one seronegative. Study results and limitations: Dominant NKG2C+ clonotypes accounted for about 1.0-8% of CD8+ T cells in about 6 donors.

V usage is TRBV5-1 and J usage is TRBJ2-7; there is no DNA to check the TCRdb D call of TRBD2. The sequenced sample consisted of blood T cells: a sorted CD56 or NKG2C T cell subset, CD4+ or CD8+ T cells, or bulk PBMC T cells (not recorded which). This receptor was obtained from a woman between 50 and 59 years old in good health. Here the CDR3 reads CASSSGLAGPSYEQYF.